The source of this TCR beta chain is a study of shared clonotypes between healthy human individuals. With V trimmed by 4 bases and J by 4 bases, 5 bases remained unmatched. Germline V gene data show CDR1 as SGHRS and CDR2 as YFSETQ. This CDR3 is built from 14 residues. Study-wide results and caveats: Against clonotypes common to all four donors, non-shared ones had lower generation probabilities.

Here immunoSEQ multiplex PCR was the method, and the copy in TCRdb shows in-frame clones only, minus some. The sample records some 2.1 million clones, 85% to 95% being singletons. Each of the donors was a healthy adult who was HIV-negative and had not had a recent acute infection or vaccination. Points on this clone: The target antigen is unknown.

The sequence came from a young man in good health. The sample was naive CD4+ T cells sorted from blood. Subset indicated: CD45RA+ positively selected. This chain uses TRBV5-1 with TRBJ2-7; TRBD1 agrees at 10 bases. The CDR3 bases are TGCGCCAGCAGCAAGACAGGGGGCGCTTACGAGCAGTACTTC. It yields the protein CASSKTGGAYEQYF. Drawing the rest from reference TRBV5-1 and TRBJ2-7, the complete variable domain is KAGVTQTPRYLIKTRGQQVTLSCSPISGHRSVSWYQQTPGQGLQFLFEYFSETQRNKGNFPGRFSGRQFSNSRSEMNVSTLELGDSALYLCASSKTGGAYEQYFGPGTRLTVT.